What follows describes a single TCR beta chain. The antigen remains unidentified. The V and J ends lost 4 bases and 1 base respectively, with 8 bases between them. Germline V gene lookup returns CDR1 SGHRS and CDR2 YFSETQ. This CDR3 comprises 13 residues. Profiled with immunoSEQ multiplex PCR; TCRdb holds only in-frame clones, not every one. The data contain 4,500 to 7,000 clones, around 89% of them singletons. The source of the sample is a study of Tregs in tolerant kidney transplant recipients. Study-wide findings and caveats: The most relevant donor-specific Treg TCRbeta repertoire apparently came from expansion with activated donor B cells.

The receptor was isolated from a human patient who received a combined kidney and bone marrow transplant. The J gene is TRBJ1-1, the V gene TRBV5-1; D possibly corresponds to TRBD1 (5 bases). This specimen consisted of Tregs from blood cultured with allogeneic cells, obtained before the transplant. CDR3: CASSGAANTEAFF. CDR3 DNA: TGCGCCAGCAGCGGGGCCGCGAACACTGAAGCTTTCTTT.